A selection of T cell receptor beta chains follows, all from one sample in a study of T cells in Graves' hyperthyroidism and ophthalmopathy. Each CDR3 protein gets one entry after TCRdb re-called the multiplex PCR reads with MiXCR. The sample consists of hundreds of thousands of distinct CDR3 sequences, about 13% of them appearing once. Sequenced material: blood. The receptors were sampled from a woman under 30 with Graves' hyperthyroidism. Both conserved end residues are part of each CDR3. A D gene is named only where the DNA matches it firmly. The listing skips clone size in some rows; elsewhere it reads once, few, many or a size class.

abundance: NA; len: 12; v_gene: TRBV28; d_gene: NA; j_gene: TRBJ2-3; CDR3aa: CASYAGSDTQYF; CDR3nt: TGTGCCAGTTATGCAGGGTCTGATACGCAGTATTTT
abundance: many; len: 16; v_gene: TRBV6-1; d_gene: NA; j_gene: TRBJ2-1; CDR3aa: CASSEQAPRLYNEQFF; CDR3nt: TGTGCCAGCAGTGAACAGGCTCCTCGGCTCTACAATGAGCAGTTCTTC
abundance: many; len: 15; v_gene: TRBV14; d_gene: NA; j_gene: TRBJ1-1; CDR3aa: CASSQTRTSGTEAFF; CDR3nt: TGTGCCAGCAGCCAGACGAGGACCTCGGGCACTGAAGCTTTCTTT
abundance: many; len: 19; v_gene: TRBV28; d_gene: TRBD1; j_gene: TRBJ1-1; CDR3aa: CASSFFWPTGGSTNTEAFF; CDR3nt: TGTGCCAGCAGTTTTTTCTGGCCGACAGGGGGCTCTACTAACACTGAAGCTTTCTTT
abundance: NA; len: 16; v_gene: TRBV19; d_gene: NA; j_gene: TRBJ2-7; CDR3aa: CASSKRGAALSYEQYF; CDR3nt: TGTGCCAGCAGTAAGAGGGGGGCAGCCCTCTCCTACGAGCAGTACTTC
abundance: many; len: 15; v_gene: TRBV28; d_gene: NA; j_gene: TRBJ2-1; CDR3aa: CASSLRGAGLDEQFF; CDR3nt: TGTGCCAGCAGTCTGAGAGGGGCTGGCTTAGATGAGCAGTTCTTC
abundance: many; len: 15; v_gene: TRBV25-1; d_gene: TRBD1; j_gene: TRBJ1-2; CDR3aa: CASSDRTGGWYGYTF; CDR3nt: TGTGCCAGCAGCGACCGGACAGGGGGCTGGTATGGCTACACCTTC
abundance: few; len: 14; v_gene: TRBV10-3; d_gene: TRBD1; j_gene: TRBJ2-7; CDR3aa: CAITPGTDPYEQYF; CDR3nt: TGTGCCATCACCCCCGGGACAGATCCTTACGAGCAGTACTTC
abundance: few; len: 17; v_gene: TRBV6-1; d_gene: TRBD2; j_gene: TRBJ2-7; CDR3aa: CASSKLAGGGPSYEQYF; CDR3nt: TGTGCCAGCAGCAAACTAGCGGGAGGGGGGCCTTCCTACGAGCAGTACTTC
abundance: NA; len: 13; v_gene: TRBV28; d_gene: NA; j_gene: TRBJ2-7; CDR3aa: CASSLTIPYEQYF; CDR3nt: TGTGCCAGCAGTTTAACCATCCCATACGAGCAGTACTTC
abundance: many; len: 18; v_gene: TRBV20-1; d_gene: TRBD2; j_gene: TRBJ2-5; CDR3aa: CSARVGLAGVRVGETQYF; CDR3nt: TGCAGTGCTAGAGTCGGACTAGCGGGAGTAAGAGTAGGAGAGACCCAGTACTTC
abundance: many; len: 14; v_gene: TRBV6-1; d_gene: NA; j_gene: TRBJ1-1; CDR3aa: CASSRMGTNTEAFF; CDR3nt: TGTGCCAGCAGTCGGATGGGGACGAACACTGAAGCTTTCTTT
abundance: many; len: 14; v_gene: TRBV7-2; d_gene: NA; j_gene: TRBJ1-5; CDR3aa: CASSLAGNSQPQHF; CDR3nt: TGTGCCAGCAGCTTAGCCGGGAACTCTCAGCCCCAGCATTTT
abundance: many; len: 18; v_gene: TRBV13; d_gene: TRBD2; j_gene: TRBJ2-1; CDR3aa: CASSLLAGYLSSYNEQFF; CDR3nt: TGTGCCAGCAGCTTGCTAGCGGGGTACCTAAGCTCCTACAATGAGCAGTTCTTC
abundance: few; len: 16; v_gene: TRBV4-1; d_gene: TRBD2; j_gene: TRBJ2-7; CDR3aa: CASSQDLLAVSYEQYF; CDR3nt: TGCGCCAGCAGCCAAGATCTACTAGCGGTCTCCTACGAGCAGTACTTC
abundance: many; len: 15; v_gene: TRBV28; d_gene: NA; j_gene: TRBJ1-3; CDR3aa: CASSRQPNSGNTIYF; CDR3nt: TGTGCCAGCAGCCGACAACCTAACTCTGGAAACACCATATATTTT
abundance: many; len: 13; v_gene: TRBV24-1; d_gene: NA; j_gene: TRBJ1-1; CDR3aa: CATSGQAGAEAFF; CDR3nt: TGTGCCACCAGTGGCCAGGCGGGCGCTGAAGCTTTCTTT
abundance: many; len: 14; v_gene: TRBV29-1; d_gene: NA; j_gene: TRBJ2-7; CDR3aa: CSVDSGAYSYEQYF; CDR3nt: TGCAGCGTTGATTCAGGGGCCTACTCCTACGAGCAGTACTTC
abundance: many; len: 12; v_gene: TRBV11-2; d_gene: NA; j_gene: TRBJ1-1; CDR3aa: CASSWGVTEAFF; CDR3nt: TGTGCCAGCAGCTGGGGGGTAACTGAAGCTTTCTTT
abundance: many; len: 17; v_gene: TRBV4-3; d_gene: NA; j_gene: TRBJ1-6; CDR3aa: CASSQDGPASYNSPLHF; CDR3nt: TGCGCCAGCAGCCAAGATGGTCCTGCGTCCTATAATTCACCCCTCCACTTT
abundance: many; len: 11; v_gene: TRBV10-3; d_gene: NA; j_gene: TRBJ2-7; CDR3aa: CATQGYHEQYF; CDR3nt: TGTGCCACCCAAGGGTACCACGAGCAGTACTTC
abundance: NA; len: 12; v_gene: TRBV2; d_gene: NA; j_gene: TRBJ2-7; CDR3aa: CAGRTDSYEQYF; CDR3nt: TGTGCCGGGCGGACAGATTCCTACGAGCAGTACTTC
abundance: few; len: 13; v_gene: TRBV12-3/TRBV12-4; d_gene: TRBD1; j_gene: TRBJ1-1; CDR3aa: CASITGVGTEAFF; CDR3nt: TGTGCCAGCATTACAGGGGTAGGAACTGAAGCTTTCTTT
abundance: many; len: 17; v_gene: TRBV24-1; d_gene: TRBD1; j_gene: TRBJ1-1; CDR3aa: CATSGRDRGPLNTEAFF; CDR3nt: TGTGCCACCAGTGGTAGGGACAGGGGGCCTCTGAACACTGAAGCTTTCTTT
abundance: many; len: 14; v_gene: TRBV7-3; d_gene: NA; j_gene: TRBJ2-3; CDR3aa: CASSPTSASHTQYF; CDR3nt: TGTGCCAGCAGCCCCACCTCAGCGTCCCATACGCAGTATTTT
abundance: many; len: 15; v_gene: TRBV4-2; d_gene: TRBD2; j_gene: TRBJ2-1; CDR3aa: CASSQETSGYNEQFF; CDR3nt: TGTGCCAGCAGCCAAGAAACTAGCGGTTACAATGAGCAGTTCTTC
abundance: NA; len: 16; v_gene: TRBV29-1; d_gene: TRBD1; j_gene: TRBJ2-7; CDR3aa: CSVEEFTGGYGQEQYF; CDR3nt: TGCAGCGTTGAAGAGTTTACAGGGGGCTATGGACAGGAGCAGTACTTC
abundance: many; len: 13; v_gene: TRBV12-3/TRBV12-4; d_gene: NA; j_gene: TRBJ1-5; CDR3aa: CASSLEYNQPQHF; CDR3nt: TGTGCCAGCAGTTTAGAGTACAATCAGCCCCAGCATTTT
abundance: many; len: 17; v_gene: TRBV4-3; d_gene: NA; j_gene: TRBJ1-2; CDR3aa: CASSQDFRGSRTYGYTF; CDR3nt: TGCGCCAGCAGCCAAGATTTCCGGGGATCACGGACCTATGGCTACACCTTC
abundance: many; len: 14; v_gene: TRBV5-1; d_gene: NA; j_gene: TRBJ2-1; CDR3aa: CASSLGSAYNEQFF; CDR3nt: TGCGCCAGCAGCTTGGGGTCAGCCTACAATGAGCAGTTCTTC
abundance: few; len: 14; v_gene: TRBV20-1; d_gene: TRBD2; j_gene: TRBJ2-7; CDR3aa: CSARTSGDFYEQYF; CDR3nt: TGCAGTGCTCGGACTAGCGGGGACTTCTACGAGCAGTACTTC
abundance: few; len: 14; v_gene: TRBV28; d_gene: NA; j_gene: TRBJ2-2; CDR3aa: CAIRDVLITGELFF; CDR3nt: TGTGCCATCAGGGACGTCTTAATCACCGGGGAGCTGTTTTTT
abundance: many; len: 16; v_gene: TRBV7-2; d_gene: TRBD2; j_gene: TRBJ2-7; CDR3aa: CASSPPQGLANYEQYF; CDR3nt: TGTGCCAGCAGCCCCCCCCAGGGACTAGCGAACTACGAGCAGTACTTC
abundance: many; len: 13; v_gene: TRBV30; d_gene: NA; j_gene: TRBJ1-6; CDR3aa: CAWSAQGYSPLHF; CDR3nt: TGTGCCTGGAGTGCACAGGGCTATTCACCCCTCCACTTT
abundance: many; len: 15; v_gene: TRBV12-3/TRBV12-4; d_gene: TRBD1; j_gene: TRBJ2-2; CDR3aa: CASRSGTGNTGELFF; CDR3nt: TGTGCCAGCAGGTCCGGGACAGGGAACACCGGGGAGCTGTTTTTT
abundance: NA; len: 14; v_gene: TRBV25-1; d_gene: TRBD1; j_gene: TRBJ2-7; CDR3aa: CASRPGTGNYEQYF; CDR3nt: TGTGCCAGCAGACCCGGGACAGGGAACTACGAGCAGTACTTC
abundance: few; len: 17; v_gene: TRBV5-1; d_gene: NA; j_gene: TRBJ1-3; CDR3aa: CASSLVAGQSSGNTIYF; CDR3nt: TGCGCCAGCAGCTTGGTGGCAGGACAAAGCTCTGGAAACACCATATATTTT
abundance: NA; len: 14; v_gene: TRBV7-3; d_gene: NA; j_gene: TRBJ1-1; CDR3aa: CASSAEGVNTEAFF; CDR3nt: TGTGCCAGCAGCGCGGAGGGGGTGAACACTGAAGCTTTCTTT
abundance: NA; len: 15; v_gene: TRBV20-1; d_gene: TRBD1; j_gene: TRBJ1-1; CDR3aa: CRTPRDSLSNTEAFF; CDR3nt: TGCAGAACCCCGCGGGACAGCTTATCGAACACTGAAGCTTTCTTT
abundance: many; len: 12; v_gene: TRBV7-9; d_gene: NA; j_gene: TRBJ1-2; CDR3aa: CASRGINYGYTF; CDR3nt: TGTGCCAGCCGGGGAATAAACTATGGCTACACCTTC
abundance: many; len: 14; v_gene: TRBV27; d_gene: NA; j_gene: TRBJ2-7; CDR3aa: CASSLSRRIYEQYF; CDR3nt: TGTGCCAGCAGTTTATCGAGACGGATCTACGAGCAGTACTTC
abundance: few; len: 14; v_gene: TRBV12-3/TRBV12-4; d_gene: TRBD1; j_gene: TRBJ2-5; CDR3aa: CVSSSTGGTETQYF; CDR3nt: TGTGTCAGCAGTTCGACAGGGGGGACAGAGACCCAGTACTTC
abundance: many; len: 12; v_gene: TRBV2; d_gene: TRBD1; j_gene: TRBJ1-2; CDR3aa: CASDDRGNGYTF; CDR3nt: TGTGCCAGCGACGACAGGGGTAATGGCTACACCTTC